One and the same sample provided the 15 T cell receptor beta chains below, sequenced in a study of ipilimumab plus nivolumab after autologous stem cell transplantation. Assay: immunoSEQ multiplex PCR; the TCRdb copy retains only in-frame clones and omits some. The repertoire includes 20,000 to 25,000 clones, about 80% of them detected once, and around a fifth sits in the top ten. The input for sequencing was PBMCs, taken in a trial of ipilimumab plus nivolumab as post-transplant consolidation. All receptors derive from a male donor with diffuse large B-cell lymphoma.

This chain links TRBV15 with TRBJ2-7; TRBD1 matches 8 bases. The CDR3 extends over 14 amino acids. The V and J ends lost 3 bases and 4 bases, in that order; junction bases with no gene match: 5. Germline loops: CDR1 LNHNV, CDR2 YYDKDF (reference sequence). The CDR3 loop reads CATSSSQGAYEQYF. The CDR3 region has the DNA TGTGCCACCAGCAGTTCGCAGGGGGCTTACGAGCAGTACTTC.

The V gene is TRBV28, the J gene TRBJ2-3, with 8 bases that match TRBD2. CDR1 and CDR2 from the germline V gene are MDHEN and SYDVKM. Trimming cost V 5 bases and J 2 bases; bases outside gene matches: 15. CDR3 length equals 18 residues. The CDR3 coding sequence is TGTGCCAGCAGTCCCTGGGCCTTTGCGGGGGGCTCCACAGATACGCAGTATTTT. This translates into CASSPWAFAGGSTDTQYF.

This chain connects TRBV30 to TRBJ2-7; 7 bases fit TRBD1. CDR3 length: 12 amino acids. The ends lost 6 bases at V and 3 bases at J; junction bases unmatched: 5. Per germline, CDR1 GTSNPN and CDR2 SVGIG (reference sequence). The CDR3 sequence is CACLTGIYEQYF. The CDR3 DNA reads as TGTGCCTGCCTGACAGGGATCTACGAGCAGTACTTC.

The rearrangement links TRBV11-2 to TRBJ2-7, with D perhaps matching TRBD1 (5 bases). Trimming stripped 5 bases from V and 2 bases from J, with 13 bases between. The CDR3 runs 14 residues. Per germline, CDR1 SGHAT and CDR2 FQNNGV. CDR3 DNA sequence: TGTGCCAGCAGCCAGGTAGGGGCCCCCTACGAGCAGTACTTC. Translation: CASSQVGAPYEQYF.

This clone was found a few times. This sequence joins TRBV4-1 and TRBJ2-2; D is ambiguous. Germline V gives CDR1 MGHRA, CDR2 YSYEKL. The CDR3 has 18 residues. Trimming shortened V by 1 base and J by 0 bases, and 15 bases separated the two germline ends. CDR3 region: CASSQGSFGRTNTGELFF. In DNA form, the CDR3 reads TGCGCCAGCAGCCAAGGTTCCTTCGGACGGACGAACACCGGGGAGCTGTTTTTT.

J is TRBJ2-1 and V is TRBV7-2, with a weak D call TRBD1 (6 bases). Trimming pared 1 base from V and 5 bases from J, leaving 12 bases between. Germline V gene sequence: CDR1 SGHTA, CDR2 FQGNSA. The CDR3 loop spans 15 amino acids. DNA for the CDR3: TGTGCCAGCAGCTTAGGGGTGCAGGGGCACAATGAGCAGTTCTTC. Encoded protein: CASSLGVQGHNEQFF.

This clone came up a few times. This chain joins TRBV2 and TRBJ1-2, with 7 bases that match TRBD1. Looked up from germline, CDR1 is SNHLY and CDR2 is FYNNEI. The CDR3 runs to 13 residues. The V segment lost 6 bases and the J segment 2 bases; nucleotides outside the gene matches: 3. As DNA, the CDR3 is TGTGCCAGCAGGAAGGGACAGAACTATGGCTACACCTTC. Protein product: CASRKGQNYGYTF.

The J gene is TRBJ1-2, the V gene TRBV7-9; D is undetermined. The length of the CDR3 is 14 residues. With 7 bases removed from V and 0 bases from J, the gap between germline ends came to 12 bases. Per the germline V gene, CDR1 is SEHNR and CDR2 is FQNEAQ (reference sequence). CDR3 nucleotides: TGTGCCAGCACTTCGGACCGAACTAACTATGGCTACACCTTC. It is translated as CASTSDRTNYGYTF.

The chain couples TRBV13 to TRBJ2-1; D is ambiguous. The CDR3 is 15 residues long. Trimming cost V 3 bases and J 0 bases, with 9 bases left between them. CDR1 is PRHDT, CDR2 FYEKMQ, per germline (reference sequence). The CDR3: CASSFEPYSYNEQFF. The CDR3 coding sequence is TGTGCCAGCAGCTTCGAGCCCTACTCCTACAATGAGCAGTTCTTC.

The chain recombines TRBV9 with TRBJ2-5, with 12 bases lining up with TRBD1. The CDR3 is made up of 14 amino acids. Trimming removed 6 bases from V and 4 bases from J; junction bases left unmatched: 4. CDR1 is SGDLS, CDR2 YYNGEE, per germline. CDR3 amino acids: CASTPGQGAETQYF. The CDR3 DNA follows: TGTGCCAGCACCCCGGGACAGGGGGCAGAGACCCAGTACTTC.

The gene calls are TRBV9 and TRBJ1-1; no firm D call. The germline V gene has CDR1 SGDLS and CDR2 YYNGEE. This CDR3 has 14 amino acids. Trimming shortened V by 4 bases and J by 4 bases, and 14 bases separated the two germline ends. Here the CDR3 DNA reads TGTGCCAGCAGCTCTCTGCGGGAATCCACTGAAGCTTTCTTT. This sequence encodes CASSSLRESTEAFF.

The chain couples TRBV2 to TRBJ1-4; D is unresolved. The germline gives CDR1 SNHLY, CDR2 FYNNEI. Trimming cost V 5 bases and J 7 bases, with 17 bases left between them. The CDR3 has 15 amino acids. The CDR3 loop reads CASSPGRVGSEKLFF. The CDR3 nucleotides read TGTGCCAGCAGTCCTGGGCGGGTTGGCAGTGAAAAACTGTTTTTT.

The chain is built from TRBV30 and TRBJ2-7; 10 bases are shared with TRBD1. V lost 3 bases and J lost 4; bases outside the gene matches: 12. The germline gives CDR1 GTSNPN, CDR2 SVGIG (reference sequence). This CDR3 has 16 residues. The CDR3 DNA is TGTGCCTGGAGAGACAAACGGGACAGGGGTGTTTACGAGCAGTACTTC. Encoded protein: CAWRDKRDRGVYEQYF.

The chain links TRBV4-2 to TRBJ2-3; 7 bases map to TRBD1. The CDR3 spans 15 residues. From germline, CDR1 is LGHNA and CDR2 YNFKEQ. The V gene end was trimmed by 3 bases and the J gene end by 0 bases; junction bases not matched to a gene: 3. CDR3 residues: CASSQGQPSTDTQYF. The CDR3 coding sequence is TGTGCCAGCAGCCAGGGACAGCCAAGCACAGATACGCAGTATTTT.

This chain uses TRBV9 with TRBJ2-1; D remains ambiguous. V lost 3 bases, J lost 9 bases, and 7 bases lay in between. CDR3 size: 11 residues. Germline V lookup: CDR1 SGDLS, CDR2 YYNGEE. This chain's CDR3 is CASSADSEQFF. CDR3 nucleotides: TGTGCCAGCAGCGCCGATAGTGAGCAGTTCTTC.